The next 6 T cell receptor beta chains were all read from a single sample in a study of Ad26.COV2.S vaccination and SARS-CoV-2 variants. The treatment is: roughly 18 received Ad26.COV2.S at low or high dose, single or two shots; about 5 received placebo; per-sample allocation not given. Sampling occurred on day 63 after the first vaccine or placebo injection. The repertoire was sequenced with immunoSEQ multiplex PCR; TCRdb's copy has only in-frame clones and lacks some. The table includes about 350,000 clones, around 90% detected once. The sequenced sample was peripheral blood, obtained in a trial of Ad26.COV2.S vaccine versus placebo. These receptor sequences come from a person between 18 and 65 years old who received the Ad26.COV2.S COVID-19 vaccine or a placebo.

The chain is built from TRBV11-2 and TRBJ2-7; D perhaps matches TRBD1 (6 bases). This CDR3 has 15 residues. CDR1 and CDR2 (germline): SGHAT, FQNNGV. The V gene lost 1 base and the J gene lost 3 bases, with 13 bases spanning the gap. As DNA, the CDR3 is TGTGCCAGCAGCTTAGGCCAGGGGCCCTACTACGAGCAGTACTTC. Encoded protein: CASSLGQGPYYEQYF.

This clone was counted between two and nine times. This chain joins TRBV7-8 and TRBJ2-2; D could derive from TRBD1 or TRBD2 (7 bases each). Per the germline V gene, CDR1 is SGHVS and CDR2 is FQNEAQ. This CDR3 is 17 amino acids long. The V and J ends lost 5 bases and 4 bases respectively, with 20 bases between them. The CDR3: CASSRGGGSVVTGELFF. The CDR3 coding sequence is TGTGCCAGCAGCCGAGGGGGCGGGAGTGTAGTCACCGGGGAGCTGTTTTTT.

This chain connects TRBV30 to TRBJ2-3, with 7 nucleotides matching TRBD2. The junction had 4 bases not matched to a gene; V was cut back by 0 bases and J by 4 bases. The CDR3 contains 14 residues. Germline CDR1 is GTSNPN and CDR2 is SVGIG (reference sequence). As DNA, the CDR3 is TGTGCCTGGAGTGTAGGGCTAGCGGCAGATACGCAGTATTTT. Its translation is CAWSVGLAADTQYF.

The V and J genes are TRBV10-2 and TRBJ2-5; 10 bases are a match to TRBD1. V gave up 2 bases and J gave up 2 bases; unmatched junction bases: 5. There are 16 residues in the CDR3. Germline-derived CDR1 and CDR2 are WSHSY and SAAADI. The CDR3 protein is CASSERQGASQETQYF. The CDR3 nucleotides are TGCGCCAGCAGTGAGAGACAGGGGGCTAGTCAAGAGACCCAGTACTTC.

In its sample, this clone was seen once. The same CDR3 also results from other DNA sequences found in this sample. CDR3 sequence reads: CASSLVGVNEKLFF. The CDR3 region has the DNA TGTGCCAGCAGCTTAGTTGGGGTTAATGAAAAACTGTTTTTT. The J gene is TRBJ1-4, the V gene TRBV7-9, with unresolved D. Per the germline V gene, CDR1 is SEHNR and CDR2 is FQNEAQ (reference sequence). CDR3 length: 14 residues. V dropped 1 base and J dropped 4 bases, with 7 bases sitting between them.

The chain couples TRBV7-2 to TRBJ1-4; 9 bases map to TRBD1. Germline loops: CDR1 SGHTA, CDR2 FQGNSA. J was trimmed by 5 bases and V by 1 base; bases with no gene match: 2. The CDR3 extends over 15 amino acids. CDR3 residues: CASSLVGTGNEKLFF. The CDR3 region has the DNA TGTGCCAGCAGCTTAGTGGGGACAGGGAATGAAAAACTGTTTTTT. The full variable domain, completed using reference TRBV7-2 and TRBJ1-4, is GAGVSQSPSNKVTEKGKDVELRCDPISGHTALYWYRQSLGQGLEFLIYFQGNSAPDKSGLPSDRFSAERTGGSVSTLTIQRTQQEDSAVYLCASSLVGTGNEKLFFGSGTQLSVL.